This TCR beta chain derives from a study of CD8 T cells in ankylosing spondylitis. General study points: A motif in TCR beta, a set of eight or nine highly homologous variants, appeared characteristic of ankylosing spondylitis blood.

The sample holds many counts of this clonotype. Its antigen remains unidentified. This CDR3 has 13 amino acids. V was pared by 6 bases and J by 1 base, with 9 bases between. In TCRdb, the 5' RACE reads were re-called with MiXCR into one record per CDR3 protein. In the table there are about 540,000 distinct CDR3 sequences, roughly 12% of which are singletons. The chain has TRBV12-3 or TRBV12-4 and TRBJ1-1; TRBD1 is a possible D gene (5 bases). The specimen was blood, either unsorted or a sorted T cell fraction (not recorded which). This TCR derives from a male donor with ankylosing spondylitis. The CDR3, as DNA: TGTGCCAGCAGCCCCAGGGCGAACACTGAAGCTTTCTTT. Its translation: CASSPRANTEAFF.